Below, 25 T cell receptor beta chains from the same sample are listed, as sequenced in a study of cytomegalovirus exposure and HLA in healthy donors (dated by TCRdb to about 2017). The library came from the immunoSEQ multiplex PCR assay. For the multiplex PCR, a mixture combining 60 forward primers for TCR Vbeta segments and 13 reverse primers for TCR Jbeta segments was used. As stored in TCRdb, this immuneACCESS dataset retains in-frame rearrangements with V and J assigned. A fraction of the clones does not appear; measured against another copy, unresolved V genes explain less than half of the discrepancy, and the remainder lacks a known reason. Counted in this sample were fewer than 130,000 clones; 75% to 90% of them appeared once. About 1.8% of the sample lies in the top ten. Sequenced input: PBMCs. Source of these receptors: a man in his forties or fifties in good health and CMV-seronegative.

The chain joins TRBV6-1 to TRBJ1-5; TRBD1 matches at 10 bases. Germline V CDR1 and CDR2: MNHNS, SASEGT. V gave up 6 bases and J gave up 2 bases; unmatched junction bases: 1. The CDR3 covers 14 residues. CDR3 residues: CASRGTGGNQPQHF. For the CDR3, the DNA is TGTGCCAGCAGGGGGACAGGGGGCAATCAGCCCCAGCATTTT.

CDR3 DNA sequence: TGTGCCAGCAGTCGTACGGGACAGGGAAGCGAGCAGTACTTC. This translates into CASSRTGQGSEQYF. V gene TRBV6-6 combines with J gene TRBJ2-7; 9 bases line up with TRBD1. V was pared by 5 bases and J by 6 bases, with 8 bases of the junction left unmatched. The CDR3 is made up of 14 amino acids. Germline V gene sequence: CDR1 MNHNY, CDR2 SVGAGI (reference sequence).

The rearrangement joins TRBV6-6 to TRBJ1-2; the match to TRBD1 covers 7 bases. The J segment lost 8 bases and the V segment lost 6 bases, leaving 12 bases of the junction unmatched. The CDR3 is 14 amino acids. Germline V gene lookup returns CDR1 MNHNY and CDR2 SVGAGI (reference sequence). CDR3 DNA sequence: TGTGCCAGCAGGACAGGGTTTCCTTCCAGAGGCTACACCTTC. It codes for CASRTGFPSRGYTF.

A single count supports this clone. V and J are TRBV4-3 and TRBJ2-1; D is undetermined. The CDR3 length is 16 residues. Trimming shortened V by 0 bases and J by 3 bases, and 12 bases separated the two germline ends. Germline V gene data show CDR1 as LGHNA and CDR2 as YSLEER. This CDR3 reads CASSQDQANIYNEQFF. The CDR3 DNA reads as TGCGCCAGCAGCCAAGATCAGGCCAACATCTACAATGAGCAGTTCTTC.

The CDR3 sequence is CASSSRVDTEAFF. The DNA of the CDR3 is TGCGCCAGCAGCAGCAGGGTGGATACTGAAGCTTTCTTT. The gene calls are TRBV5-1 and TRBJ1-1, with D possibly matching TRBD1 (5 bases). V lost 4 bases and J 5 bases, leaving 12 bases between the germline ends. The CDR3 has 13 amino acids. Germline V CDR1 and CDR2: SGHRS, YFSETQ.

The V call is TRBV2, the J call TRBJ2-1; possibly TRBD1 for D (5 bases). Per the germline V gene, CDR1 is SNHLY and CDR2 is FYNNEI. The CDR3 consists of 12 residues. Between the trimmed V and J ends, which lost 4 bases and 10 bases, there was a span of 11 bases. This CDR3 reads CASSAGASEQFF. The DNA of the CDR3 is TGTGCCAGCAGTGCTGGGGCGAGCGAGCAGTTCTTC.

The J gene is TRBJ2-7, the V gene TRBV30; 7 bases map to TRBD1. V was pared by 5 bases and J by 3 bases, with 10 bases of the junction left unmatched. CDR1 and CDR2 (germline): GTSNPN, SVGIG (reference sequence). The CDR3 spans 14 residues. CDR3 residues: CAWGRGRGHYEQYF. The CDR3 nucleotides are TGTGCCTGGGGACGGGGAAGGGGGCACTACGAGCAGTACTTC. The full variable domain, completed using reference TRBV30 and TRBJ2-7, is SQTIHQWPATLVQPVGSPLSLECTVEGTSNPNLYWYRQAAGRGLQLLFYSVGIGQISSEVPQNLSASRPQDRQFILSSKKLLLSDSGFYLCAWGRGRGHYEQYFGPGTRLTVT.

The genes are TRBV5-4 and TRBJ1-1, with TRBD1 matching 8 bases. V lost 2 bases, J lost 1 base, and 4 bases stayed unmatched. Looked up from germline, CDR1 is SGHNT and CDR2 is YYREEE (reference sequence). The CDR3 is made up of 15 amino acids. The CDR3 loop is CASSLQGGKNTEAFF. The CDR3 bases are TGTGCCAGCAGCTTACAGGGGGGGAAGAACACTGAAGCTTTCTTT.

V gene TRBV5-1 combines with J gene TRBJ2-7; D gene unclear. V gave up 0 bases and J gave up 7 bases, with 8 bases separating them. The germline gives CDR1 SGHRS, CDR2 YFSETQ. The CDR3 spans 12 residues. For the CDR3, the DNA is TGCGCCAGCAGCTTGGTCTTAGAAGAGCAGTACTTC. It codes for CASSLVLEEQYF.

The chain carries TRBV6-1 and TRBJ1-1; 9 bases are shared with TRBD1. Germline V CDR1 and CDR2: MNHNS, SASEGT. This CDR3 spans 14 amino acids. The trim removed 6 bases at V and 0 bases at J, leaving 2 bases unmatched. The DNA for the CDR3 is TGTGCCAGCAGAACAGGGGGCCTGAACACTGAAGCTTTCTTT. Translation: CASRTGGLNTEAFF.

The DNA of the CDR3 is TGTGCCAGCAGCCCGGGACAGGGGGCCTACGAGCAGTACTTC. Protein product: CASSPGQGAYEQYF. V is TRBV14 and J is TRBJ2-7; 11 nucleotides agree with TRBD1. In germline, CDR1 is SGHDN, CDR2 FVKESK. The V segment lost 4 bases and the J segment 2 bases; nucleotides outside the gene matches: 1. The CDR3 extends over 14 amino acids.

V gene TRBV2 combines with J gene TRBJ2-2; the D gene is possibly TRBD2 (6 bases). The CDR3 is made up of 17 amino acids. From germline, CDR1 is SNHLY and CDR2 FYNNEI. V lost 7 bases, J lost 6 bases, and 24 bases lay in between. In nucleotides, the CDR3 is TGTGCCAGCACCCTCCGGGTGGGCGGGGAAAAGTCCGGGGAGCTGTTTTTT. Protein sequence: CASTLRVGGEKSGELFF.

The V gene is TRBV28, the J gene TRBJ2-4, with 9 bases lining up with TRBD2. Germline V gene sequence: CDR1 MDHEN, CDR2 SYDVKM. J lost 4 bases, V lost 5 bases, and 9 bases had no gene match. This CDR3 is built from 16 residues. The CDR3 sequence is CASSLASGGIKNIQYF. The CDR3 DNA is TGTGCCAGCAGTCTCGCCAGCGGGGGGATTAAAAACATTCAGTACTTC.

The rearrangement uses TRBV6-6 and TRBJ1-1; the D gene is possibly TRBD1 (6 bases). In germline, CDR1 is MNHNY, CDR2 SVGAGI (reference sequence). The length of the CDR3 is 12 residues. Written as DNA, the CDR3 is TGTGCTGGGGGCCGGACGAACACTGAAGCTTTCTTT. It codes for CAGGRTNTEAFF.

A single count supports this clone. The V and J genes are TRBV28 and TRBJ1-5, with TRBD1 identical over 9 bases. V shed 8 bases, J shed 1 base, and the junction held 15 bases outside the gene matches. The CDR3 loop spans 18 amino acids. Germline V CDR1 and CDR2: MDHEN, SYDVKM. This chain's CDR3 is CASGTGGTGIGSNQPQHF. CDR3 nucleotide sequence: TGTGCCAGCGGGACCGGGGGGACAGGGATCGGGAGCAATCAGCCCCAGCATTTT.

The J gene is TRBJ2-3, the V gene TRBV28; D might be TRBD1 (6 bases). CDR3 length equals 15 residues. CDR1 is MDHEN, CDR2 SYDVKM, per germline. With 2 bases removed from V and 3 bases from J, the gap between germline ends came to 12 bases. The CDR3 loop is CASSLEDRITDTQYF. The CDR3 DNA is TGTGCCAGCAGTTTAGAGGACAGAATAACAGATACGCAGTATTTT.

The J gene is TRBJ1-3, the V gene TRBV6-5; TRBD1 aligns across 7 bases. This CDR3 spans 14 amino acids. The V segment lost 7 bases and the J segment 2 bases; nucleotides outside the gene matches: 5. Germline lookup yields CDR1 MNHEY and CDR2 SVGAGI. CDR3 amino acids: CASKGAGTGNTIYF. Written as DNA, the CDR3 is TGTGCCAGCAAGGGGGCCGGGACTGGAAACACCATATATTTT.

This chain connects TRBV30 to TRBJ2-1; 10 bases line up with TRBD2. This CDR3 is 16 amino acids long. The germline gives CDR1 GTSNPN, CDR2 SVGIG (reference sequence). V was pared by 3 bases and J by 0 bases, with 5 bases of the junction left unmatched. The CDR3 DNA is TGTGCCTGGAGAGGAACTAGCGGGGTCTCCTACAATGAGCAGTTCTTC. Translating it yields CAWRGTSGVSYNEQFF.

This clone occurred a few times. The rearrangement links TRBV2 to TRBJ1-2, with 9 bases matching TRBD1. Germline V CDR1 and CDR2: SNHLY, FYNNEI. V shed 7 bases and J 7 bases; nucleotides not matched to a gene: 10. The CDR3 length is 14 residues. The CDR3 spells CASIGTGQGPGYTF. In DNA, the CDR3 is TGTGCCAGCATCGGCACGGGACAGGGACCTGGCTACACCTTC.

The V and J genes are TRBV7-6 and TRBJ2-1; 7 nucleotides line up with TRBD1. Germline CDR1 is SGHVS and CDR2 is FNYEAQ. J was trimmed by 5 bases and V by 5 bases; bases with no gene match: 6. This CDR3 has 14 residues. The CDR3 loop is CASSLQGQHNEQFF. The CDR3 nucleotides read TGTGCCAGCAGCCTACAGGGACAGCACAATGAGCAGTTCTTC.

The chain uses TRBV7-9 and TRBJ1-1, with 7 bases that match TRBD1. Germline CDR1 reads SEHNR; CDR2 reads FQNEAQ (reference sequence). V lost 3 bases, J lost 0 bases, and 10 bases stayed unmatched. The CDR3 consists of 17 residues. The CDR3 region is CASSFPGTDRMNTEAFF. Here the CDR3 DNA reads TGTGCCAGCAGCTTCCCGGGGACAGACAGAATGAACACTGAAGCTTTCTTT.

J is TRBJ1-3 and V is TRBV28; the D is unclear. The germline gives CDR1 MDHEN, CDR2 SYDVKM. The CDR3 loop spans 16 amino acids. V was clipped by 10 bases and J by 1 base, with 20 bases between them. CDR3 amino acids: CATRREGTLSGNTIYF. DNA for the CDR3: TGTGCCACCCGCCGGGAGGGTACGTTATCTGGAAACACCATATATTTT.

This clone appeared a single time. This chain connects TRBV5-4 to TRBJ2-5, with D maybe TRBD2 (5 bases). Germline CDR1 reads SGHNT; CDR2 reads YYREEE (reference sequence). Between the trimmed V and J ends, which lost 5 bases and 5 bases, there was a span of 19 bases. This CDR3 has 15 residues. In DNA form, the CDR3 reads TGTGCCAGCAGTTTCCCCGGGGAGTTGAGGGAGACCCAGTACTTC. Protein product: CASSFPGELRETQYF. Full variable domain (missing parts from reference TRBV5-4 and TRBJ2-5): ETGVTQSPTHLIKTRGQQVTLRCSSQSGHNTVSWYQQALGQGPQFIFQYYREEENGRGNFPPRFSGLQFPNYSSELNVNALELDDSALYLCASSFPGELRETQYFGPGTRLLVL.

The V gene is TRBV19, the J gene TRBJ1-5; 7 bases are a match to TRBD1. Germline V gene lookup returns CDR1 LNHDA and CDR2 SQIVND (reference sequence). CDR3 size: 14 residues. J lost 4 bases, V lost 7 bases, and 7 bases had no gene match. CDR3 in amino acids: CASTHRGNNQPQHF. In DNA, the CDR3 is TGTGCCAGTACCCACAGGGGAAATAATCAGCCCCAGCATTTT.

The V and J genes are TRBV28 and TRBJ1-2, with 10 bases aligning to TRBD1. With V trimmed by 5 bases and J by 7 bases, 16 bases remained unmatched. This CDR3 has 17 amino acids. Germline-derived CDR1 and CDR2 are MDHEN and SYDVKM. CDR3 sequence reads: CASSLTGTGVPRSGYTF. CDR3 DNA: TGTGCCAGCAGTCTCACTGGGACAGGGGTCCCTCGGAGTGGCTACACCTTC.